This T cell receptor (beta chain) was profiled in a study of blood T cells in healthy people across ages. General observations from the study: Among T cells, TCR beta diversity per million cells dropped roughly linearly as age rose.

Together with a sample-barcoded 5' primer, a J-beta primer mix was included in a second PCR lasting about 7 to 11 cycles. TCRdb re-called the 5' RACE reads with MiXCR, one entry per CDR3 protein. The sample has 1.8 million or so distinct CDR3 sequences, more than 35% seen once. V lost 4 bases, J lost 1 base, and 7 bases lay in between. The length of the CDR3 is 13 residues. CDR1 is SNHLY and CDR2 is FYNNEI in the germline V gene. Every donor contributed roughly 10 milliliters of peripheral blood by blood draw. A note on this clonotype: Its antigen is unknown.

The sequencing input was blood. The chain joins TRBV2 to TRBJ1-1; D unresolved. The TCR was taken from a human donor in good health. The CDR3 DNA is TGTGCCAGCAGTGGTTACAGGAACACTGAAGCTTTCTTT. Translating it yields CASSGYRNTEAFF.